A selection of T cell receptor beta chains follows, all from one sample in a study of blood T cell repertoires in COVID-19. Generated by immunoSEQ multiplex PCR, the TCRdb table keeps only in-frame clones and is missing some. The data show a few hundred thousand clones, approximately 88% seen once. Sequencing was done on a sample of peripheral blood. Receptor source: a woman in her 30s with COVID-19, enrolled during active disease. Each CDR3 is given with its conserved first and last residue. A D gene is named only where the DNA matches it firmly. Clone size is given for some rows only: seen once, a few or many times, or a class if the clone is expanded.

>TRBV7-8|13|.|.|TRBJ2-3
TGTGCCCAAAGGGGTCTTAGCACAGATACGCAGTATTTT
CAQRGLSTDTQYF
>TRBV7-2|15|TRBD1|.|TRBJ2-2
TGTGCCAGCAGTTCTCACAGGGGGCTGGGCGGGGAGCTGTTTTTT
CASSSHRGLGGELFF
>TRBV7-2|15|.|.|TRBJ2-3
TGTGCCAGCAGCTTAGAATTTTGGCCCGCGGGTACGCAGTATTTT
CASSLEFWPAGTQYF
>TRBV7-9|16|.|once|TRBJ2-3
TGTGCCAGCAGCTTACAATTGGGGGCCTCCACAGATACGCAGTATTTT
CASSLQLGASTDTQYF
>TRBV6-6|12|.|.|TRBJ1-3
TGTGCCAGCAGTCCTCAGATTTTCACCATATATTTT
CASSPQIFTIYF
>TRBV19|15|.|.|TRBJ1-2
TGTGCCAGTAGGATAAACAGGGTCAGAGACTATGGCTACACCTTC
CASRINRVRDYGYTF
>TRBV5-1|16|TRBD1|.|TRBJ2-1
TGCGCCAGCAGCCAGTACAGGGGCATCCTTCTCAATGAGCAGTTCTTC
CASSQYRGILLNEQFF
>TRBV27|19|TRBD1|.|TRBJ1-5
TGTGCCAGCAGTCCATATCGGACAGGACAGGGGGCGCGAGGTCAGCCCCAGCATTTT
CASSPYRTGQGARGQPQHF
>TRBV5-1|16|TRBD1|.|TRBJ2-2
TGCGCCAGCACCCCTACCGGGACAGGGGGGTCCGGGGAGCTGTTTTTT
CASTPTGTGGSGELFF
>TRBV29-1|13|TRBD1|.|TRBJ1-2
TGCAGCGTCAACCGGGACAGGGGTGATGGCTACACCTTC
CSVNRDRGDGYTF
>TRBV5-1|14|TRBD2|.|TRBJ2-7
TGCGCCAGCCGAAGGGCTAGCGGGGTCTACGAGCAGTACTTC
CASRRASGVYEQYF
>TRBV27|13|.|.|TRBJ2-1
TGTGCCAGCAGTTCCCCATTACGGGATGAGCAGTTCTTC
CASSSPLRDEQFF
>TRBV7-9|15|TRBD1|.|TRBJ1-2
TGTGCCACCCCTTCTGGCCCGCACAGGGGCTATGGCTACACCTTC
CATPSGPHRGYGYTF
>TRBV11-2|15|.|.|TRBJ2-1
TGTGCCAGCAGCTCCTCCTTCGCGGTATACAATGAGCAGTTCTTC
CASSSSFAVYNEQFF
>TRBV5-5|12|.|.|TRBJ2-3
TGTGCCAGCAGCTTGGAATCGGATACGCAGTATTTT
CASSLESDTQYF
>TRBV7-2|13|TRBD1|.|TRBJ1-2
TGTGCCAGCAGCTCGACAGGGGGCGGTGGCTACACCTTC
CASSSTGGGGYTF
>TRBV11-3|16|TRBD2|.|TRBJ2-3
TGTGCCAGCAGCTTGAGAGCGGGGGCTAGCACAGATACGCAGTATTTT
CASSLRAGASTDTQYF
>TRBV19|16|TRBD1|once|TRBJ1-5
TGTGCCACCTCATGGGTAGGGACAGGGAGGAGTCAGCCCCAGCATTTT
CATSWVGTGRSQPQHF
>TRBV6-6|14|TRBD1|few|TRBJ1-5
TGTGCCAGCATGGGACAGGGGAAGGGTCAGCCCCAGCATTTT
CASMGQGKGQPQHF
>TRBV29-1|14|.|once|TRBJ1-4
TGCAGCGTTCGACAGACGGGGGGAGATGAAAAACTGTTTTTT
CSVRQTGGDEKLFF
>TRBV11-3|18|TRBD2|once|TRBJ2-1
TGTGCCAGCAGCACTCGACTAGCGGAGGGGAGCTCCTACAATGAGCAGTTCTTC
CASSTRLAEGSSYNEQFF
>TRBV18|14|TRBD1|.|TRBJ1-1
TGTGCCAGCTCACTGGGACAGGGGAACACTGAAGCTTTCTTT
CASSLGQGNTEAFF